The 9 T cell receptor beta chains below were found in one sample sequenced in a study of regulatory T cells in long-lasting Graves disease. Time point specified: newly diagnosed GD, antithyroid drugs for less than 3 months. Scientists built the TCR library using RNA that was extracted from PBMCs. Relying on iRepertoire HTBI primers and Arm-PCR of CDR3 regions, the team built TCR beta libraries. TCRdb independently ran MiXCR on the multiplex PCR reads; one entry per CDR3 protein. The sample includes approximately 440,000 distinct CDR3 sequences, about a sixth seen only once; the top ten take approximately 12%. These records were also assigned to another study, of T cells in Graves' hyperthyroidism and ophthalmopathy.

The specimen was peripheral blood mononuclear cells (PBMCs), collected at new diagnosis, from a patient treated with antithyroid drugs. The receptors derive from a man in his forties or fifties with Graves disease.

This clonotype was counted between two and nine times. The chain carries TRBV7-9 and TRBJ2-1, with a possible D match to TRBD2 (6 bases). The CDR3 length is 16 residues. V lost 2 bases to trimming and J lost 3 bases, with 14 bases between them. CDR1 is SEHNR, CDR2 FQNEAQ, per germline (reference sequence). CDR3 in DNA: TGTGCCAGCAGCTTACCAAGCGGACTACTCTACAATGAGCAGTTCTTC. Its protein is CASSLPSGLLYNEQFF.

The J gene is TRBJ1-5, the V gene TRBV20-1; the D gene is possibly TRBD1 (6 bases). Looked up from germline, CDR1 is DFQATT and CDR2 is SNEGSKA (reference sequence). V shed 6 bases and J shed 4 bases, with 16 bases lying between them. This CDR3 has 14 amino acids. CDR3 loop: CSASIGTRNQPQHF. DNA of the CDR3: TGCAGTGCCAGTATCGGGACAAGAAATCAGCCCCAGCATTTT.

This clonotype was detected many times. The chain combines TRBV2 with TRBJ2-3; no clear D. The CDR3 covers 12 residues. The germline CDR1 and CDR2 sequences are SNHLY and FYNNEI. Trimming removed 6 bases at V and 6 bases at J, with 10 bases between. The CDR3 reads CASRPLGDTQYF. CDR3 coding DNA: TGTGCCAGCAGGCCACTGGGGGATACGCAGTATTTT.

In this sample, this clonotype turned up a few times. The rearrangement links TRBV24-1 to TRBJ2-7; weak D call: TRBD1 (6 bases). Germline assignment: CDR1 KGHDR and CDR2 SFDVKD. V shed 6 bases and J shed 3 bases, with 17 bases lying between them. The CDR3 has 15 residues. CDR3 sequence reads: CATSPARGKGYEQYF. In DNA form, the CDR3 reads TGTGCCACCAGTCCAGCAAGGGGGAAAGGCTACGAGCAGTACTTC.

This clonotype was found many times. This sequence joins TRBV7-9 and TRBJ2-3; a possible D gene is TRBD2 (5 bases). The germline gives CDR1 SEHNR, CDR2 FQNEAQ (reference sequence). V was trimmed by 3 bases and J by 1 base, leaving 14 bases between them. This CDR3 is built from 16 residues. The CDR3 loop is CASSLASGIRTDTQYF. The DNA of the CDR3 is TGTGCCAGCAGCTTGGCCTCCGGGATCCGCACAGATACGCAGTATTTT. Variable domain in full (rest from reference TRBV7-9 and TRBJ2-3): DTGVSQNPRHKITKRGQNVTFRCDPISEHNRLYWYRQTLGQGPEFLTYFQNEAQLEKSRLLSDRFSAERPKGSFSTLEIQRTEQGDSAMYLCASSLASGIRTDTQYFGPGTRLTVL.

This clonotype was found many times. V is TRBV7-6 and J is TRBJ2-7, with 9 bases lining up with TRBD1. CDR1 and CDR2 (germline): SGHVS, FNYEAQ. Unmatched junction bases numbered 3, after V lost 4 bases and J lost 5 bases. CDR3 size: 13 residues. The CDR3 DNA is TGTGCCAGCAGCTCAAGGGACAGGGACGAGCAGTACTTC. Protein: CASSSRDRDEQYF.

This clonotype was seen repeatedly, ten times or more. CDR3 amino acids: CASSWQQGAKNIQYF. As DNA, the CDR3 is TGTGCCAGCAGTTGGCAGCAGGGGGCCAAAAACATTCAGTACTTC. The chain recombines TRBV28 with TRBJ2-4, with D possibly TRBD1 on 6 matching bases. Deletions cut 4 bases from V and 1 base from J, with 11 bases between. Germline V gene sequence: CDR1 MDHEN, CDR2 SYDVKM. CDR3 size: 15 residues. The full variable domain, its missing parts supplied by reference TRBV28 and TRBJ2-4, is DVKVTQSSRYLVKRTGEKVFLECVQDMDHENMFWYRQDPGLGLRLIYFSYDVKMKEKGDIPEGYSVSREKKERFSLILESASTNQTSMYLCASSWQQGAKNIQYFGAGTRLSVL.

In its sample, this clonotype was seen many times. J is TRBJ2-7 and V is TRBV27; TRBD1 matches 12 bases. Germline V gene sequence: CDR1 MNHEY, CDR2 SMNVEV (reference sequence). The trim removed 5 bases at V and 5 bases at J, leaving 7 bases unmatched. The length of the CDR3 is 15 residues. In DNA form, the CDR3 reads TGTGCCAGCAGTCCCCAAGGGACAGGGGGCCACGAGCAGTACTTC. This encodes CASSPQGTGGHEQYF.

The rearrangement joins TRBV10-3 to TRBJ2-7; D is perhaps TRBD2 (6 bases). Between the trimmed V and J ends, which lost 0 bases and 0 bases, there was a span of 12 bases. The CDR3 runs 16 residues. From germline, CDR1 is ENHRY and CDR2 SYGVKD. The CDR3 sequence is CAISESAGSFSYEQYF. CDR3 nucleotides: TGTGCCATCAGTGAGTCAGCGGGCAGTTTCTCCTACGAGCAGTACTTC.